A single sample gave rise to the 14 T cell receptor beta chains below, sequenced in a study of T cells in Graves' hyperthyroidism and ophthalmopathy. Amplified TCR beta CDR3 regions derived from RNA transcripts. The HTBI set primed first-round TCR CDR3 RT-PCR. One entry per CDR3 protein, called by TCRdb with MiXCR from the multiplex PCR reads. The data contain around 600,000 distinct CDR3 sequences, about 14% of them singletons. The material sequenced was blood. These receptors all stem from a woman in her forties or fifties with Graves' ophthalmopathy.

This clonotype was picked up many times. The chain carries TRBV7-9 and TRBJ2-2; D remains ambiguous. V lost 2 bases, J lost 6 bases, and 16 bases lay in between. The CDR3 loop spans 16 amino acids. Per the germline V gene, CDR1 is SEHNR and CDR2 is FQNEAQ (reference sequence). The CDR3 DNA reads TGTGCCAGCAGCTTACCGTCCGAGTCGTCGGCCGGGGAGCTGTTTTTT. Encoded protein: CASSLPSESSAGELFF. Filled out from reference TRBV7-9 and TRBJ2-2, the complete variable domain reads DTGVSQNPRHKITKRGQNVTFRCDPISEHNRLYWYRQTLGQGPEFLTYFQNEAQLEKSRLLSDRFSAERPKGSFSTLEIQRTEQGDSAMYLCASSLPSESSAGELFFGEGSRLTVL.

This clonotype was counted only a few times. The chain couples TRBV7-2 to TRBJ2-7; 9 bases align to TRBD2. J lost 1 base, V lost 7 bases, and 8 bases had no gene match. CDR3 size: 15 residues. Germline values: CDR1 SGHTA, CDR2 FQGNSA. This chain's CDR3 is CASKIAGAPSYEQYF. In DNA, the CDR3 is TGTGCCAGCAAAATAGCGGGAGCCCCTTCCTACGAGCAGTACTTC.

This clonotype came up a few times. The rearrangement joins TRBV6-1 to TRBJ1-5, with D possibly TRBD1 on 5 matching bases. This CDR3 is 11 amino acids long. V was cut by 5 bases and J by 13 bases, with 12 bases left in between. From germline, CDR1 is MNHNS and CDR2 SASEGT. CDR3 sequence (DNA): TGTGCCAGCAGTCCTGGACATCTTCAGCATTTT. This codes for CASSPGHLQHF.

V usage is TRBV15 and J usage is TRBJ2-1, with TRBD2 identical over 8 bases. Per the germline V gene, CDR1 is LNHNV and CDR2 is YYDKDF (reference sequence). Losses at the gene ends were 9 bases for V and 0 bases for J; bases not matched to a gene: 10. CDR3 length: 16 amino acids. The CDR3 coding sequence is TGTGCCACACTCAGGACTAGCAGGAGCTCCTACAATGAGCAGTTCTTC. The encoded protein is CATLRTSRSSYNEQFF.

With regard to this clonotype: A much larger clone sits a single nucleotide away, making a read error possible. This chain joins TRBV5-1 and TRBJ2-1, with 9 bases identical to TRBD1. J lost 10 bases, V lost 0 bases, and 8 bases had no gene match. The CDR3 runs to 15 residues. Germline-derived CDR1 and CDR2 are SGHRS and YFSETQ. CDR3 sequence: CASSLERTGAGEQFF. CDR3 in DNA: TGCGCCAGCAGCTTGGAAAGGACAGGGGCCGGCGAGCAGTTCTTC.

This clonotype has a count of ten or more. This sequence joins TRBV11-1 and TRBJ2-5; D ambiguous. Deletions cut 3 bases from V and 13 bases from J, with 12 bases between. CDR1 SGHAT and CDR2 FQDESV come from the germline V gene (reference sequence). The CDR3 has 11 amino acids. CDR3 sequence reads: CASSLDGPAYF. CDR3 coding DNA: TGTGCCAGCAGCTTGGATGGACCGGCGTACTTC.

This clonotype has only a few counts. The CDR3: CSASWRGGQPQHF. The CDR3 coding sequence is TGCAGTGCTAGTTGGCGGGGAGGTCAGCCCCAGCATTTT. This chain connects TRBV20-1 to TRBJ1-5; D unclear. The germline V and J ends were trimmed by 3 bases and 6 bases, with 12 bases remaining between them. CDR1 and CDR2 (germline): DFQATT, SNEGSKA (reference sequence). There are 13 residues in the CDR3.

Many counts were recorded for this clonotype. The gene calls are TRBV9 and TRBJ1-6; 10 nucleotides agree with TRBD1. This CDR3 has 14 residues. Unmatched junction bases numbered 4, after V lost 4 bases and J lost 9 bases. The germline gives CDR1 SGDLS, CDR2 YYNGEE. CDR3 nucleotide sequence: TGTGCCAGCAGCTCCCGGACAGGGGGTTCACCCCTCCACTTT. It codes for CASSSRTGGSPLHF. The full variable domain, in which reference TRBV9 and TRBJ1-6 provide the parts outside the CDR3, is DSGVTQTPKHLITATGQRVTLRCSPRSGDLSVYWYQQSLDQGLQFLIQYYNGEERAKGNILERFSAQQFPDLHSELNLSSLELGDSALYFCASSSRTGGSPLHFGNGTRLTVT.

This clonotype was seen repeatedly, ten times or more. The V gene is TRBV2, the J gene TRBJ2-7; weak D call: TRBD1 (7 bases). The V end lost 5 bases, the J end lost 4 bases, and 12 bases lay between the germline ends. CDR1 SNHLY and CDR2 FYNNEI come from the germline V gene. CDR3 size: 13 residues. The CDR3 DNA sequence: TGTGCCAGCAGTACCAGGGGGGCATACGAGCAGTACTTC. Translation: CASSTRGAYEQYF.

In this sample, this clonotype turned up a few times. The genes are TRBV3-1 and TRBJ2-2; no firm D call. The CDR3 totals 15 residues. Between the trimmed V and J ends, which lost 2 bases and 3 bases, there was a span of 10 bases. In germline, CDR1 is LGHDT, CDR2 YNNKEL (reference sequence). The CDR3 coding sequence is TGTGCCAGCAGCCAACTCTCCGCTCACACCGGGGAGCTGTTTTTT. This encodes CASSQLSAHTGELFF. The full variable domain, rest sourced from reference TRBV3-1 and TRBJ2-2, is DTAVSQTPKYLVTQMGNDKSIKCEQNLGHDTMYWYKQDSKKFLKIMFSYNNKELIINETVPNRFSPKSPDKAHLNLHINSLELGDSAVYFCASSQLSAHTGELFFGEGSRLTVL.

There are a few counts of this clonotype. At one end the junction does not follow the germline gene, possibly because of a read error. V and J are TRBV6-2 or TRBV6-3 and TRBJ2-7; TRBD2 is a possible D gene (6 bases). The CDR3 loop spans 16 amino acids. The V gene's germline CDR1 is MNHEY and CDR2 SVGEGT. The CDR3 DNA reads TGTGCCAGCAGTTACTCGAGACGGGAGAGGACCTACGGGCAGTACTTC. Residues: CASSYSRRERTYGQYF.

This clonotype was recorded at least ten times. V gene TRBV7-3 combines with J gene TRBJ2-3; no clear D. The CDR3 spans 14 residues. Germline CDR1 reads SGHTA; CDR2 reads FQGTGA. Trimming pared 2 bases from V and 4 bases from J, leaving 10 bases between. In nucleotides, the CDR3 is TGTGCCAGCAGCTTATCTAAGTTTGCAGATACGCAGTATTTT. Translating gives CASSLSKFADTQYF. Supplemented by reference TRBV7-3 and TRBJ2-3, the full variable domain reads GAGVSQTPSNKVTEKGKYVELRCDPISGHTALYWYRQSLGQGPEFLIYFQGTGAADDSGLPNDRFFAVRPEGSVSTLKIQRTERGDSAVYLCASSLSKFADTQYFGPGTRLTVL.

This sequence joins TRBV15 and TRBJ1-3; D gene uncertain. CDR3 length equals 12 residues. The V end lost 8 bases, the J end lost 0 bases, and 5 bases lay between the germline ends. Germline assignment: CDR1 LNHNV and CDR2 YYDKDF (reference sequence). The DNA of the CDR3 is TGTGCCACCGGGTACTCTGGAAACACCATATATTTT. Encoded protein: CATGYSGNTIYF.

Here the CDR3 DNA reads TGCAGCGTTGAAAGGTGGACAGCTAGGGGAGGCTACACCTTC. Its protein is CSVERWTARGGYTF. The rearrangement joins TRBV29-1 to TRBJ1-2; possible D gene TRBD1, 6 bases. This CDR3 contains 14 residues. Germline CDR1 is SQVTM and CDR2 is ANQGSEA. V was trimmed by 2 bases and J by 8 bases, leaving 18 bases between them.